Given below is one T cell receptor beta chain in context. The CDR3 totals 15 residues. Germline-derived CDR1 and CDR2 are SGHRS and YFSETQ. These data come from a study of monozygotic twins with inflammatory bowel disease. TCRdb re-called the 5' RACE reads and catalogs CDR3 proteins one per entry, DNA excluded. This table holds about 300,000 distinct CDR3 sequences. The chain uses TRBV5-1 and TRBJ2-5; checking the TCRdb D call of TRBD1 is not possible without DNA. The source of this sequence is a human donor with ulcerative colitis or Crohn's disease, or a healthy co-twin of an affected twin (not recorded which). Input material: blood. The CDR3 protein is CASSPRTGEQETQYF.